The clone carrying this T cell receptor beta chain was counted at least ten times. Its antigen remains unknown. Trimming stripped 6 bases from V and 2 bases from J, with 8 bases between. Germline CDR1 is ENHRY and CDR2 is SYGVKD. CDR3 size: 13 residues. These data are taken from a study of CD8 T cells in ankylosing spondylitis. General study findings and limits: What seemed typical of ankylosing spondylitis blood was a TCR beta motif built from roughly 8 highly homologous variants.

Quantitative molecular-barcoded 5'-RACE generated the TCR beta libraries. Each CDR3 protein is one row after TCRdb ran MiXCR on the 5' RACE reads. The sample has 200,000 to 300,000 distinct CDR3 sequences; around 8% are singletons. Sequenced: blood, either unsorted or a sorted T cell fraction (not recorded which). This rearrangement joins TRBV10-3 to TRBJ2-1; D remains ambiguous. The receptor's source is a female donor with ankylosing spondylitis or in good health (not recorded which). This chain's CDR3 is CAIREVTYNEQFF. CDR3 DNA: TGTGCCATCAGAGAGGTTACCTACAATGAGCAGTTCTTC.